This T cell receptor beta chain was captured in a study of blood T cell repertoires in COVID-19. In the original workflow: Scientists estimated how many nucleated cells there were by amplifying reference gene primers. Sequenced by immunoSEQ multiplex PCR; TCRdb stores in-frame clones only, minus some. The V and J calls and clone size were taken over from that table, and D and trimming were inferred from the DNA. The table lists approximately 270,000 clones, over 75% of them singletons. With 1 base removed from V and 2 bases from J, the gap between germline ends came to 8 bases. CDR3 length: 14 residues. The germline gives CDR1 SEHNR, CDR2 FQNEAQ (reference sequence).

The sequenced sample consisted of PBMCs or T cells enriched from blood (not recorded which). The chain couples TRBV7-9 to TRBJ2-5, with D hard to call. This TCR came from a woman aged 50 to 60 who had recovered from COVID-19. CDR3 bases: TGTGCCAGCAGCTTAGATGCACTACAAGAGACCCAGTACTTC. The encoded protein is CASSLDALQETQYF.